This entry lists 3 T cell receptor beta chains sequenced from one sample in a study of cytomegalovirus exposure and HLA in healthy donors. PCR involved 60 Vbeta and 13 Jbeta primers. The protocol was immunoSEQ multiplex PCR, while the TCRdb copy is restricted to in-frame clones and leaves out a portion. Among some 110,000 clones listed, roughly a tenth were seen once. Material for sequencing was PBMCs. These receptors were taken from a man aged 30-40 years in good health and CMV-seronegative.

The CDR3 spells CASSGGTSGSGYEQFF. The CDR3 DNA sequence: TGTGCCAGCAGTGGGGGGACTAGCGGGAGTGGCTATGAGCAGTTCTTC. The chain has TRBV6-1 and TRBJ2-1; 14 nucleotides match TRBD2. Germline-derived CDR1 and CDR2 are MNHNS and SASEGT. The CDR3 loop spans 16 amino acids. V lost 4 bases, J lost 8 bases, and 7 bases stayed unmatched.

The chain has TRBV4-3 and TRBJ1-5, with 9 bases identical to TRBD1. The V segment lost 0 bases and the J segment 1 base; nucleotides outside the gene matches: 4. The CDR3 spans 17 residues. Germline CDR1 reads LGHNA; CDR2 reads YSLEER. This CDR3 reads CASSQDWTGVSNQPQHF. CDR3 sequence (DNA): TGCGCCAGCAGCCAAGATTGGACAGGGGTGAGCAATCAGCCCCAGCATTTT.

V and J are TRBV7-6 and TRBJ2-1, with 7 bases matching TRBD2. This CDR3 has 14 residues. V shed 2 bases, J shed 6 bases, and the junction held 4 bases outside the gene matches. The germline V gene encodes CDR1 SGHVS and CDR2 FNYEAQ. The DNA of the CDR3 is TGTGCCAGCAGCTTACAACGGGGGGTCAATGAGCAGTTCTTC. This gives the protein CASSLQRGVNEQFF.